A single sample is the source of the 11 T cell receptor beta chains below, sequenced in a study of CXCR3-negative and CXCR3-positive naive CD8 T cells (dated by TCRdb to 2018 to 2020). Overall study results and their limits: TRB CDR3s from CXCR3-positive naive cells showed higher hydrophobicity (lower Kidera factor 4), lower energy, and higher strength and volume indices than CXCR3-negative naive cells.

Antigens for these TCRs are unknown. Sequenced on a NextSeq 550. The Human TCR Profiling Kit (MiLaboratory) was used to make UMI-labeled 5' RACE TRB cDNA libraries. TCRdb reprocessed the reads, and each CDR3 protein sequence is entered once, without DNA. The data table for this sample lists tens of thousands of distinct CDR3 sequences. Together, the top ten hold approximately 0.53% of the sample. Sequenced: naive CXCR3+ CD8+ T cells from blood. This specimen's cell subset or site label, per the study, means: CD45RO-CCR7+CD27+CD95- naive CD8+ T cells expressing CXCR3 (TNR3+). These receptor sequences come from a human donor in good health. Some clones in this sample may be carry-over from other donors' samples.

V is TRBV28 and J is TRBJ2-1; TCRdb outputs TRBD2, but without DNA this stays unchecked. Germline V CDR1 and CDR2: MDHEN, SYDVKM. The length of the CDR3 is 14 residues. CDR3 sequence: CASSQTSGGREQFF.

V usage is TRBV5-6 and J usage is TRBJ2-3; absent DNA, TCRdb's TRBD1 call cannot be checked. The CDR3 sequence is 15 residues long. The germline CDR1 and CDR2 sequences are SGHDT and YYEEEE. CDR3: CASSSDRTSTDTQYF.

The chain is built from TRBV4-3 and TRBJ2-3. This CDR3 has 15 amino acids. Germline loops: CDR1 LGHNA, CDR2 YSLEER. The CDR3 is CASSQEQGFTDTQYF.

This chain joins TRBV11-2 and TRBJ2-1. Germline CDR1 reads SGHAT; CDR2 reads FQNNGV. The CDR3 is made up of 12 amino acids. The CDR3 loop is CASSFGNNEQFF.

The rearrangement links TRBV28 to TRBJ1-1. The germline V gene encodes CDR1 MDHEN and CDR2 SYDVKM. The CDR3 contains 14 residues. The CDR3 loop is CASSHGSDATEAFF. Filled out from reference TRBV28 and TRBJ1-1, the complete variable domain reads DVKVTQSSRYLVKRTGEKVFLECVQDMDHENMFWYRQDPGLGLRLIYFSYDVKMKEKGDIPEGYSVSREKKERFSLILESASTNQTSMYLCASSHGSDATEAFFGQGTRLTVV.

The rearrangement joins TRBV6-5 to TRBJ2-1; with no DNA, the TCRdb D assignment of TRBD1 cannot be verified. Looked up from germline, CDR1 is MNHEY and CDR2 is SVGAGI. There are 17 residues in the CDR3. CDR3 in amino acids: CASSYSSPGQGWNEQFF.

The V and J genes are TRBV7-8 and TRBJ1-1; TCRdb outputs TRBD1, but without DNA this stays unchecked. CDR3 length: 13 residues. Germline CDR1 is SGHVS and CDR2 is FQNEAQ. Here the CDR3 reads CAITGGMNTEAFF.

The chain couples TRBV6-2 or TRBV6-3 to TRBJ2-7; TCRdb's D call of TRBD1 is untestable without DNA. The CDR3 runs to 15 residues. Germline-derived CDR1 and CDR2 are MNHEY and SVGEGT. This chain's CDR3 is CASSTPLGGIYEQYF.

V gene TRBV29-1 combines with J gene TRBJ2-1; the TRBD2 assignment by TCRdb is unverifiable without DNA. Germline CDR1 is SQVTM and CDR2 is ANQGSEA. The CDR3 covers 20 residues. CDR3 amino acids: CSVARDPGLAGGSSYNEQFF.

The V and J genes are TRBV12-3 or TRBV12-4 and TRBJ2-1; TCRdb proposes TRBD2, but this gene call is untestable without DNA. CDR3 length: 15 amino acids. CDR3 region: CASSLATSGRDEQFF.

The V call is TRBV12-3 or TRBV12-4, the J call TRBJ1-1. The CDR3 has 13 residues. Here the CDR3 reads CASRPAGRTEAFF.